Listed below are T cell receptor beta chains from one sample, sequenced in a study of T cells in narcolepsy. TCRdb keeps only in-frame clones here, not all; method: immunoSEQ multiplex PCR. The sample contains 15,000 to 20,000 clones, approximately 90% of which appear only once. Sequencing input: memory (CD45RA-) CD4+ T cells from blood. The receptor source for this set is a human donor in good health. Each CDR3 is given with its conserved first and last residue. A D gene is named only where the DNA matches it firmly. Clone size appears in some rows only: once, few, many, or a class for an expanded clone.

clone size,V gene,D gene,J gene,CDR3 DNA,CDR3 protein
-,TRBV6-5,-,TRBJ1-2,TGTGCCAGCAGCCCCGGGGGGGCCGGTTTAGGCTACACCTTC,CASSPGGAGLGYTF
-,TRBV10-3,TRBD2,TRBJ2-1,TGTGCCATCACGCCTAGCGGGAGGGCCGATGAGCAGTTCTTC,CAITPSGRADEQFF
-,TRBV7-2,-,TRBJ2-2,TGTGCCAGCAGCCGAGCTGCGTCCGCGGGGACCGGGGAGCTGTTTTTT,CASSRAASAGTGELFF
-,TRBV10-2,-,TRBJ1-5,TGCGCCAGCAGTGAGTCGGTAGGGTTGGGTAGTCAGCCCCAGCATTTT,CASSESVGLGSQPQHF
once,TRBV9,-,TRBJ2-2,TGTGCCAGCAGCGTAGACGTGGCCGGGGAGCTGTTTTTT,CASSVDVAGELFF
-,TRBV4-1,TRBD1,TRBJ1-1,TGCGCCAGCAGCCAAGTGCTTCAGGGGGGCGGAACTGAAGCTTTCTTT,CASSQVLQGGGTEAFF
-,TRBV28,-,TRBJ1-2,TGTGCCAGCAGGGGGCCCTACTATGGCTACACCTTC,CASRGPYYGYTF
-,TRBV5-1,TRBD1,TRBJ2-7,TGCGCCAGCAGCTTCGGACAGGGCCTGACGTTCGAGCAGTACTTC,CASSFGQGLTFEQYF
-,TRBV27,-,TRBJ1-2,TGTGCCAGCAGGTCTCAACGCCCGGGAGGTGGCTACACCTTC,CASRSQRPGGGYTF
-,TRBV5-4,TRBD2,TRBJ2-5,TGTGCCAGCAGCTTGTCTCGACTAGCGGGGGACCAAGAGACCCAGTACTTC,CASSLSRLAGDQETQYF
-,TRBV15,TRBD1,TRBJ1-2,TGTGCCACCAGCAGACAAACGGCCGGGACAGGGCTCTTCAAGGTCTGGGGCTACACCTTC,CATSRQTAGTGLFKVWGYTF
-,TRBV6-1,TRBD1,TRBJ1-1,TGTGCCAGCAGCCGGGACAGGACGTTGACTGAAGCTTTCTTT,CASSRDRTLTEAFF
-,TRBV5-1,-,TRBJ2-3,TGCGCCAGCAGCTTAACGGGTTGGGGGAGGACAGATACGCAGTATTTT,CASSLTGWGRTDTQYF
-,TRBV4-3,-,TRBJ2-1,TGCGCCAGCAGCCAAGATTCCAGGACAAAGCAGTTCTTC,CASSQDSRTKQFF
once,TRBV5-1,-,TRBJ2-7,TGCGCCAGCAGCTTTCGTCAGGGCTTCGAGCAGTACTTC,CASSFRQGFEQYF
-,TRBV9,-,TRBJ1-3,TGTGCCAGCAGCGTAGCTGCCGACAGGATAAACACCATATATTTT,CASSVAADRINTIYF